This T cell receptor beta chain was sequenced during a study of monozygotic twins with inflammatory bowel disease. Notes on the study in general: Telling different T cell subtypes apart from each other was not possible. IBD patients, compared with healthy twins, shared fewer clonotypes with others (especially with disease activity).

CDR3 length equals 16 residues. CDR1 SGHAT and CDR2 FQNNGV come from the germline V gene. There were eight separate reactions per sample in which cDNA was made. Researchers used template switching to add UMIs featuring a 6-nucleotide sample barcode. TCRdb reprocessed the 5' RACE reads; each CDR3 protein has one entry and no DNA is given. The listing contains some 450,000 distinct CDR3 sequences. With regard to this clonotype: Antigen unknown.

Sequenced: blood. The sequence was obtained from a human donor with ulcerative colitis or Crohn's disease, or a healthy co-twin of an affected twin (not recorded which). The gene calls are TRBV11-2 and TRBJ2-3; TCRdb gives TRBD1 as the D gene, but with no DNA this cannot be confirmed. CDR3 region: CASSLDQMGRTDTQYF.